Listed below are T cell receptor beta chains from one sample, sequenced in a study of cytomegalovirus exposure and HLA in healthy donors. Sequenced by immunoSEQ multiplex PCR; TCRdb stores in-frame clones only, minus some. Of about 130,000 clones in the sample, about three quarters were seen once. The sequenced material came from PBMCs. The receptors stem from a human donor in good health. The CDR3 runs from the conserved cysteine through the conserved F or W. The order of the fields is CDR3 length, D gene, V gene, J gene, clone size, CDR3 protein, CDR3 DNA. The D gene is left open where the match is weak. A row's size may be missing; if present it is once, few, many or a size class.

>15|.|TRBV11-2|TRBJ2-5|.
CASSLGFGSGETQYF
TGTGCCAGCAGCTTAGGGTTCGGGTCTGGAGAGACCCAGTACTTC
>15|TRBD1|TRBV15|TRBJ1-2|.
CATSSPGQGFWGYTF
TGTGCCACCAGCAGCCCGGGACAGGGCTTTTGGGGCTACACCTTC
>13|.|TRBV19|TRBJ2-3|.
CASSIGQLDTQYF
TGTGCCAGTAGTATAGGACAGTTAGATACGCAGTATTTT
>12|TRBD2|TRBV9|TRBJ2-2|.
CASAGAGGELFF
TGTGCCAGCGCGGGAGCCGGCGGGGAGCTGTTTTTT
>17|.|TRBV5-5|TRBJ1-3|.
CASSEAVSGLSGNTIYF
TGTGCCAGCAGCGAGGCCGTCTCAGGGCTTTCTGGAAACACCATATATTTT
>15|.|TRBV14|TRBJ1-1|.
CASSPRRGFATEAFF
TGTGCCAGCAGTCCCAGGAGGGGCTTTGCCACTGAAGCTTTCTTT
>15|TRBD2|TRBV6-1|TRBJ2-5|.
CASRGTGGLWETQYF
TGTGCCAGCAGGGGCACGGGGGGGCTTTGGGAGACCCAGTACTTC
>12|.|TRBV6-1|TRBJ1-2|.
CASTSRSDGYTF
TGTGCCAGCACCTCCCGTTCGGATGGCTACACCTTC
>14|.|TRBV5-1|TRBJ1-2|.
CASSFFQEDYGYTF
TGTGCCAGCAGCTTTTTTCAGGAGGACTATGGCTACACCTTC
>14|TRBD1|TRBV9|TRBJ1-2|once
CASSAQGGLGGYTF
TGTGCCAGCAGCGCCCAGGGGGGTCTAGGGGGCTACACCTTC
>13|.|TRBV5-1|TRBJ2-1|.
CASSGTQYNEQFF
TGCGCCAGCAGCGGGACACAATACAATGAGCAGTTCTTC
>15|TRBD1|TRBV19|TRBJ2-7|.
CASSVGQGTFYEQYF
TGTGCCAGTAGTGTGGGACAGGGGACCTTCTACGAGCAGTACTTC
>13|.|TRBV18|TRBJ1-1|.
CASSPTEVTEAFF
TGTGCCAGCTCACCTACAGAAGTCACTGAAGCTTTCTTT
>14|TRBD1|TRBV14|TRBJ2-7|.
CASSQGTGAYEQYF
TGTGCCAGCAGCCAAGGGACAGGAGCCTACGAGCAGTACTTC
>19|.|TRBV19|TRBJ1-5|few
CASSIGGEINRAFGQPQHF
TGTGCCAGTAGTATAGGAGGGGAAATAAACAGGGCGTTCGGTCAGCCCCAGCATTTT
>14|.|TRBV6-5|TRBJ2-7|.
CASSYRGSSYEQYF
TGTGCCAGCAGTTACCGGGGGAGCTCCTACGAGCAGTACTTC
>13|.|TRBV28|TRBJ1-1|.
CASTGRMNTEAFF
TGTGCCAGCACAGGGCGGATGAACACTGAAGCTTTCTTT
>16|TRBD1|TRBV4-1|TRBJ2-7|.
CASSQDYDGTAYEQYF
TGCGCCAGCAGCCAAGACTACGACGGGACAGCCTACGAGCAGTACTTC
>15|TRBD1|TRBV19|TRBJ1-6|once
CASSVPTGEYSPLHF
TGTGCCAGTAGTGTTCCTACAGGGGAGTATTCACCCCTCCACTTT
>15|.|TRBV4-1|TRBJ2-1|.
CASSQGHDLQNEQFF
TGCGCCAGCAGCCAGGGACATGACTTACAAAATGAGCAGTTCTTC
>15|TRBD1|TRBV6-5|TRBJ1-2|.
CASSRHGQGAFGYTF
TGTGCCAGCAGCCGCCACGGACAGGGGGCTTTTGGCTACACCTTC
>14|.|TRBV7-3|TRBJ2-2|.
CASSPFLGAGELFF
TGTGCCAGCAGCCCCTTCTTGGGCGCCGGGGAGCTGTTTTTT
>17|TRBD2|TRBV10-2|TRBJ2-1|.
CASSVSGGPSSYNEQFF
TGCGCCAGCAGTGTAAGCGGGGGTCCGAGCTCCTACAATGAGCAGTTCTTC
>14|TRBD1|TRBV6-6|TRBJ2-1|few
CASSSATGYNEQFF
TGTGCCAGCAGTTCAGCGACAGGGTACAATGAGCAGTTCTTC
>15|.|TRBV5-1|TRBJ2-3|.
CASSSDSTFTDTQYF
TGCGCCAGCAGCTCGGACAGCACATTCACAGATACGCAGTATTTT